These 10 T cell receptor beta chains were sequenced from one sample in a study of T cell repertoires in cytomegalovirus infection. TCRdb used MiXCR to reprocess the reads, holding one entry per CDR3 protein. The sample consists of hundreds of thousands of distinct CDR3 sequences, about 30% of them appearing once. Their antigens are not known. The starting material was cultured PBMCs, obtained from culture after CMV antigen stimulation. These TCRs come from a human donor in good health (CMV status not recorded). Some clones in this sample may be carry-over from other donors' samples.

This chain links TRBV6-1 with TRBJ2-7; D may match TRBD1 or TRBD2 (5 bases each). Germline CDR1 and CDR2: MNHNS and SASEGT. V shed 6 bases and J shed 3 bases, with 12 bases lying between them. This CDR3 is built from 13 residues. This CDR3 is CASRETGGYEQYF. CDR3 DNA: TGTGCCAGCAGGGAAACTGGGGGCTACGAGCAGTACTTC.

This rearrangement joins TRBV20-1 to TRBJ2-1; D may correspond to TRBD1 or TRBD2 (5 bases each). Germline V gene sequence: CDR1 DFQATT, CDR2 SNEGSKA (reference sequence). Trimming removed 0 bases at V and 6 bases at J, with 15 bases between. This CDR3 region has 15 residues. This CDR3 reads CSARDIQRGGNEQFF. Here the CDR3 DNA reads TGCAGTGCTAGAGATATCCAGAGGGGCGGCAATGAGCAGTTCTTC.

The chain has TRBV7-9 and TRBJ2-7; TRBD2 matches at 12 bases. The CDR3 length is 17 residues. Germline loops: CDR1 SEHNR, CDR2 FQNEAQ (reference sequence). The junction had 13 bases not matched to a gene; V was cut back by 4 bases and J by 6 bases. CDR3 residues: CASSSWTSGIQGGEQYF. The CDR3, as DNA: TGTGCCAGCAGCTCCTGGACTAGCGGGATCCAAGGGGGCGAGCAGTACTTC. Complete variable domain (other parts from reference TRBV7-9 and TRBJ2-7): DTGVSQNPRHKITKRGQNVTFRCDPISEHNRLYWYRQTLGQGPEFLTYFQNEAQLEKSRLLSDRFSAERPKGSFSTLEIQRTEQGDSAMYLCASSSWTSGIQGGEQYFGPGTRLTVT.

In its sample, this clonotype was seen a few times. The chain has TRBV7-2 and TRBJ2-7; either TRBD1 or TRBD2 may fit D (5 bases each). Deletions cut 5 bases from V and 7 bases from J, with 15 bases between. This CDR3 has 13 residues. CDR1 and CDR2 (germline): SGHTA, FQGNSA. CDR3 sequence: CASSPGTGQEQYF. The CDR3 coding sequence is TGTGCCAGCAGCCCTGGGACCGGGCAGGAGCAGTACTTC.

At least ten counts were recorded for this clonotype. This chain connects TRBV7-2 to TRBJ1-2; D is uncertain. CDR3 length: 14 amino acids. With 1 base removed from V and 3 bases from J, the gap between germline ends came to 9 bases. The germline CDR1 and CDR2 sequences are SGHTA and FQGNSA. CDR3 coding DNA: TGTGCCAGCAGCTTAGTGTGGAGTGACTATGGCTACACCTTC. This codes for CASSLVWSDYGYTF.

This clonotype was seen more than once but under ten times. The gene calls are TRBV18 and TRBJ2-1; a possible D gene is TRBD1 (5 bases). Germline values: CDR1 KGHSH, CDR2 LQKENI. Trimming cost V 2 bases and J 9 bases, with 11 bases left between them. The CDR3 runs to 13 residues. CDR3 coding DNA: TGTGCCAGCTCACCAGGGGTAGGGGCTGAGCAGTTCTTC. Translation: CASSPGVGAEQFF.

The chain has TRBV6-2 or TRBV6-3 and TRBJ2-3; 8 bases match TRBD2. V dropped 5 bases and J dropped 0; count of bases not matched to a gene: 4. This CDR3 contains 15 residues. CDR1 is MNHEY and CDR2 is SVGEGT in the germline V gene. The CDR3 reads CASSRVAGSTDTQYF. The CDR3 region has the DNA TGTGCCAGCAGTAGGGTAGCGGGAAGCACAGATACGCAGTATTTT.

There are a few counts of this clonotype. The V gene is TRBV7-2, the J gene TRBJ2-3; the match to TRBD2 covers 8 bases. CDR1 is SGHTA and CDR2 is FQGNSA in the germline V gene. Trimming cost V 5 bases and J 6 bases; bases outside gene matches: 7. The CDR3 runs to 14 residues. The CDR3 coding sequence is TGTGCCAGCAGCCCCGGACTAGCACTTGATACGCAGTATTTT. Its protein is CASSPGLALDTQYF.

This clonotype turned up a few times. This sequence joins TRBV7-8 and TRBJ2-5, with 12 bases that match TRBD2. CDR3 length: 17 residues. V was pared by 3 bases and J by 4 bases, with 9 bases of the junction left unmatched. The germline CDR1 and CDR2 sequences are SGHVS and FQNEAQ. The chain's CDR3 is CASSFLPGLAGGETQYF. CDR3 coding DNA: TGTGCCAGCAGCTTCCTCCCGGGACTAGCGGGTGGAGAGACCCAGTACTTC.

Here the CDR3 DNA reads TGTGCCAGTAGTATTTGGGCGGGTTACAATGAGCAGTTCTTC. Protein product: CASSIWAGYNEQFF. The chain uses TRBV19 and TRBJ2-1; a weak D match, TRBD2 (5 bases). The CDR3 is made up of 14 amino acids. V gave up 3 bases and J gave up 4 bases, with 10 bases separating them. CDR1 and CDR2 (germline): LNHDA, SQIVND (reference sequence).